Included here is one T cell receptor beta chain sequence, with context. As yet, its antigen is unknown. CDR3 length equals 13 residues. Germline CDR1 is MNHNS and CDR2 is SASEGT. The germline V and J ends were trimmed by 8 bases and 2 bases, with 13 bases remaining between them. This record comes from a study of regulatory T cells in long-lasting Graves disease. Study results and limitations: The study found TRBV28, TRBJ1-2 and TRBJ2-5 favored in persistent disease. Comparison showed that persistent patients shared more public clonotypes (over 2,500) than new patients (approximately 930).

Time point described: persistent/refractory GD, antithyroid drugs over 5 years with positive TRAb. The TCR library was made from RNA that had been extracted from PBMCs in TRIzol. Investigators prepared the TCR beta libraries by applying iRepertoire HTBI primers and Arm-PCR of CDR3 regions. TCRdb used MiXCR to reprocess the multiplex PCR reads, holding one entry per CDR3 protein. This sample carries approximately 690,000 distinct CDR3 sequences, 25% to 35% of them seen once, and the ten largest clones take roughly 40%. The sequenced sample was peripheral blood mononuclear cells (PBMCs), obtained when the disease was refractory, from a patient treated with antithyroid drugs. The V call is TRBV6-1, the J call TRBJ2-7; possibly TRBD2 for D (6 bases). The TCR sequence derives from a female donor with Graves disease. CDR3 in amino acids: CASASETTYEQYF. The DNA of the CDR3 is TGTGCCAGCGCTAGCGAAACGACCTACGAGCAGTACTTC.